This TCR beta chain was identified in a study of blood T cell repertoires in COVID-19. Study-level information: Nucleic acid was either cDNA or gDNA, and it came from T cells, B-cell-depleted T cells, or PBMCs.

Seattle's enrolled individuals joined amid active infection and were then monitored longitudinally. Source study methods: Amplification from reference gene primers served as the basis for estimated nucleated cell counts. Clones were read by immunoSEQ multiplex PCR, and TCRdb kept only the in-frame ones, dropping some. V and J calls and clone size are as listed in that table; D and trimming were resolved from the DNA. Here the sample spans 350,000 or so clones, 80% to 90% being singletons. The CDR3 is 16 residues long. V shed 2 bases, J shed 7 bases, and the junction held 7 bases outside the gene matches. The V gene's germline CDR1 is MNHEY and CDR2 SMNVEV (reference sequence).

V and J are TRBV27 and TRBJ2-7; 14 bases line up with TRBD2. Sequencing was carried out using peripheral blood. The clonotype comes from a woman in her twenties or thirties with COVID-19, enrolled during active disease. Here the CDR3 DNA reads TGTGCCAGCAGTTTAAGACTAGCGGGAGGGCCGGGGGAGCAGTACTTC. Its protein is CASSLRLAGGPGEQYF.